This is a list of T cell receptor beta chains from one sample in a study of identical twins. A single record per CDR3 protein comes from TCRdb applying MiXCR to the 5' RACE reads. The table includes fewer than 550,000 distinct CDR3 sequences, 13% to 15% detected once. These same records also appear under a second study, on yellow fever vaccine responses in identical twins.

What was sequenced was CD4+ T cells sorted from blood. These receptors were obtained from a woman in her late teens or twenties in good health. Both conserved end residues are part of each CDR3. The order of the fields is D gene, J gene, clone size, V gene, CDR3 DNA, CDR3 protein. D genes are given only for firm matches. Size values are once, few and many counts, or a class for expanded clones, and some rows have none.

>TRBD2|TRBJ2-2|few|TRBV6-8
TGTGCCAGCAGTAAGACCTCGCCGGGACTAGCGGGGGGGCCGAACACCGGGGAGCTGTTTTTT
CASSKTSPGLAGGPNTGELFF
>TRBD1|TRBJ2-7|few|TRBV5-1
TGCGCCAGCAGCTTGGGGGGACAGTACTCCTACGAGCAGTACTTC
CASSLGGQYSYEQYF
>.|TRBJ2-7|.|TRBV16
TGTGCCAGCAGCCAATCGTCCAGCTCCTACGAGCAGTACTTC
CASSQSSSSYEQYF
>.|TRBJ2-3|.|TRBV12-3/TRBV12-4
TGTGCCAGCACCCCCGGGATTGATACGCAGTATTTT
CASTPGIDTQYF
>.|TRBJ1-2|.|TRBV7-2
TGTGCCAGCAGCTTAGCAGATCCGGGGATATCTGGCTACACCTTC
CASSLADPGISGYTF
>TRBD2|TRBJ2-7|many|TRBV7-2
TGTGCCAGCAGCTTAGTCGTTAGTGCTAGCGGCTACGAGCAGTACTTC
CASSLVVSASGYEQYF
>.|TRBJ2-7|few|TRBV4-1
TGCGCCAGCAGCCAAGAGACAGCACACTACGAGCAGTACTTC
CASSQETAHYEQYF
>TRBD1|TRBJ2-7|few|TRBV7-9
TGTGCCAGCACCTACGGGACAGGGGACTACGAGCAGTACTTC
CASTYGTGDYEQYF
>.|TRBJ1-2|.|TRBV28
TGTGCCAGCAGTTTGACTCCCGGGAGCCACTATGGCTACACCTTC
CASSLTPGSHYGYTF
>TRBD1|TRBJ2-1|few|TRBV5-4
TGTGCCAGCAGGACAGGGATCCCCGAGAATGAGCAGTTCTTC
CASRTGIPENEQFF
>TRBD2|TRBJ2-3|many|TRBV7-2
TGTGCCAGCAGCTTAGATACTAGCGTCTCAGATACGCAGTATTTT
CASSLDTSVSDTQYF
>.|TRBJ2-7|.|TRBV10-3
TGTGCCATCGAGGGACACGGGGACGAGCAGTACTTC
CAIEGHGDEQYF
>TRBD2|TRBJ2-5|.|TRBV2
TGTGCCAGCAGTCCAACTAGCGGGGGAACCCAAGAGACCCAGTACTTC
CASSPTSGGTQETQYF
>TRBD1|TRBJ1-2|few|TRBV12-3/TRBV12-4
TGTGCCAGCAGTCCCCTCACAGGGGAAGGCTACACCTTC
CASSPLTGEGYTF
>TRBD1|TRBJ2-2|.|TRBV6-1
TGTGCCAGCACCCCAATCGTCGGGACAGGGGTGACCGGGGAGCTGTTTTTT
CASTPIVGTGVTGELFF
>.|TRBJ2-7|few|TRBV3-1
TGTGCCAGCAGCCAATACTCCTACGAGCAGTACTTC
CASSQYSYEQYF
>.|TRBJ1-4|few|TRBV3-1
TGTGCCAGCAGCCAAGGAGCAGGGTGGGATGAAAAACTGTTTTTT
CASSQGAGWDEKLFF
>.|TRBJ2-7|few|TRBV6-5
TGTGCCAGCAGTTACTCGAACGACTTTTTGGACGAGCAGTACTTC
CASSYSNDFLDEQYF
>TRBD2|TRBJ2-3|.|TRBV12-3/TRBV12-4
TGTGCCAGCAGTGGGGGACTAGCGGCTCCTGGGGGGGATACGCAGTATTTT
CASSGGLAAPGGDTQYF
>.|TRBJ1-1|.|TRBV4-2
TGTGCCAGCATGGGGGCGAACACTGAAGCTTTCTTT
CASMGANTEAFF
>.|TRBJ2-3|few|TRBV20-1
TGCAGTGCCAAGATGGGTGGGAGTACAGATACGCAGTATTTT
CSAKMGGSTDTQYF
>TRBD1|TRBJ2-3|.|TRBV6-2/TRBV6-3
TGTGCCAGCAGTACCCTAGGACAGGGGGGAACTACGCAGTATTTT
CASSTLGQGGTTQYF
>.|TRBJ1-1|.|TRBV10-3
TGTGCCACTCGGACAGTGAACACTGAAGCTTTCTTT
CATRTVNTEAFF
>TRBD2|TRBJ2-1|many|TRBV20-1
TGCAGTCCACTAGATCCCGGGAGGGCAAACAATGAGCAGTTCTTC
CSPLDPGRANNEQFF
>.|TRBJ1-6|.|TRBV20-1
TGCAGTGCTCCAAACATGCTTGGACGGAATAATTCACCCCTCCACTTT
CSAPNMLGRNNSPLHF
>.|TRBJ1-4|few|TRBV5-1
TGCGCCAGCAGCTTGGAAGGCGATAATGAAAAACTGTTTTTT
CASSLEGDNEKLFF
>TRBD2|TRBJ2-1|few|TRBV2
TGTGCCAGCGGACTAGCTAGGCACAATGAGCAGTTCTTC
CASGLARHNEQFF
>TRBD2|TRBJ2-4|.|TRBV30
TGTGCCTGGACACCCGGGGGGATTTCCAAAAACATTCAGTACTTC
CAWTPGGISKNIQYF
>TRBD1|TRBJ2-5|many|TRBV29-1
TGCAGCGTTGGGGACAGGGTACAGGAGACCCAGTACTTC
CSVGDRVQETQYF
>.|TRBJ2-5|many|TRBV7-2
TGTGCCAGCAGCTTATCGCAGGGGCGGGGTGAGACCCAGTACTTC
CASSLSQGRGETQYF
>.|TRBJ2-4|few|TRBV6-5
TGTGCCAGCAGTTACGCCGGGACATCGAAAAACATTCAGTACTTC
CASSYAGTSKNIQYF
>.|TRBJ2-7|.|TRBV16
TGTGCCAGCAGCCAATCGACCGGGGCCTCCTACGAGCAGTACTTC
CASSQSTGASYEQYF
>.|TRBJ1-2|many|TRBV20-1
TGCAGTGCTATTAGGCCGGCAGATCTCGGTGGCTACACCTTC
CSAIRPADLGGYTF
>.|TRBJ1-3|.|TRBV9
TGTGCCAGCAGCGTAGAGGGGACAAGAGGAAACACCATATATTTT
CASSVEGTRGNTIYF
>.|TRBJ1-3|few|TRBV4-1
TGCGCCAGCAGCCAAGTAGTCGGACAACGTGGAAACACCATATATTTT
CASSQVVGQRGNTIYF
>.|TRBJ1-1|few|TRBV18
TGTGCCAGCTCACCATCGGACAGTATGAACACTGAAGCTTTCTTT
CASSPSDSMNTEAFF
>TRBD2|TRBJ2-1|many|TRBV20-1
TGCAGTGCTAGGGGCCTAAGCGGGAGGGCCTACAATGAGCAGTTCTTC
CSARGLSGRAYNEQFF
>TRBD2|TRBJ2-3|.|TRBV28
TGTGCCAGCAACCCTCTAGCGGGTCTAGATACGCAGTATTTT
CASNPLAGLDTQYF
>.|TRBJ2-7|.|TRBV9
TGTGCCAGCAGCGTCGATTGGGGCGACGAGCAGTACTTC
CASSVDWGDEQYF
>.|TRBJ1-5|few|TRBV2
TGTGCCAGCAGCAAGGCCCGCGGCAATCAGCCCCAGCATTTT
CASSKARGNQPQHF
>.|TRBJ1-1|.|TRBV9
TGTGCCAGCAGCGTAGAGACCGACAGGAACACTGAAGCTTTCTTT
CASSVETDRNTEAFF
>.|TRBJ2-2|few|TRBV7-2
TGTGCCAGCAGCCGAAGGTTTAACACCGGGGAGCTGTTTTTT
CASSRRFNTGELFF
>.|TRBJ1-4|.|TRBV3-1
TGTGCCAGCAGCCAAGTAGTTGCAACTAATGAAAAACTGTTTTTT
CASSQVVATNEKLFF
>.|TRBJ2-3|many|TRBV5-1
TGCGCCAGCACGGGACGGTCGGTGACAGATACGCAGTATTTT
CASTGRSVTDTQYF
>TRBD2|TRBJ2-1|many|TRBV20-1
TGCAGTGCTAGAGGGGCTAGCGGGAGCTCCTACAATGAGCAGTTCTTC
CSARGASGSSYNEQFF
>.|TRBJ2-2|few|TRBV12-3/TRBV12-4
TGTGCCAGCAGAGTGACAGTGGGGCTGTTTTTT
CASRVTVGLFF
>.|TRBJ2-3|few|TRBV27
TGTGCCAGCAGTTTATCTTATAGCACAGATACGCAGTATTTT
CASSLSYSTDTQYF
>.|TRBJ1-2|.|TRBV20-1
TGCAGTGCCCAGCCGCCTACAGGGCTGGCCTTC
CSAQPPTGLAF
>TRBD1|TRBJ1-6|.|TRBV7-2
TGTGCCAGCAGCTTGGAAGGGGGCGAGTCACCCCTCCACTTT
CASSLEGGESPLHF
>TRBD1|TRBJ2-7|.|TRBV20-1
TGCAGTGCTCCTCAGGGGGCAATGGACCACGAGCAGTACTTC
CSAPQGAMDHEQYF
>TRBD2|TRBJ2-5|.|TRBV27
TGTGCCAGCAGTTTAAATCAGCGGGGGGCCTGGGGGACCCAGTACTTC
CASSLNQRGAWGTQYF
>.|TRBJ2-4|many|TRBV6-2/TRBV6-3
TGTGCCAGCAGTTATGGGGCAGGGGAGGACAAAAACATTCAGTACTTC
CASSYGAGEDKNIQYF
>.|TRBJ1-2|.|TRBV13
TGTGCCAGCAGTCTTCAGCTTAACTATGGCTACACCTTC
CASSLQLNYGYTF
>.|TRBJ2-5|many|TRBV6-5
TGTGCCAGCAGTTGGGAAGAGACCCAGTACTTC
CASSWEETQYF
>.|TRBJ2-3|many|TRBV28
TGTGCCAGCAGTTTTCGGGGAAATACGCAGTATTTT
CASSFRGNTQYF